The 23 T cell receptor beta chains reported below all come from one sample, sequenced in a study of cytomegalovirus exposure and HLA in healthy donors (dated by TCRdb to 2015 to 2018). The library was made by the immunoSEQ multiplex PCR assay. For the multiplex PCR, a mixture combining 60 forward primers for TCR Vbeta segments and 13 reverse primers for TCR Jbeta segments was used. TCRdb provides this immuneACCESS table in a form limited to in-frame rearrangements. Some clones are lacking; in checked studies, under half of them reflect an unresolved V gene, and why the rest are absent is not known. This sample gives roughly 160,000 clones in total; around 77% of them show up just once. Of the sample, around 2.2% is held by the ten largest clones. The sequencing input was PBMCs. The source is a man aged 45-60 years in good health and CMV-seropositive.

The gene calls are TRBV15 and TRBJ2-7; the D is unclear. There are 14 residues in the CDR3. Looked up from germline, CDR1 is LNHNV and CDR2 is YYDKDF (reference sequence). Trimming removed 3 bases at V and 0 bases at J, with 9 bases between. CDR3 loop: CATSRLESSYEQYF. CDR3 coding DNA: TGTGCCACCAGCAGGCTTGAGAGCTCCTACGAGCAGTACTTC. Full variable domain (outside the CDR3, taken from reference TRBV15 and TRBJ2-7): DAMVIQNPRYQVTQFGKPVTLSCSQTLNHNVMYWYQQKSSQAPKLLFHYYDKDFNNEADTPDNFQSRRPNTSFCFLDIRSPGLGDTAMYLCATSRLESSYEQYFGPGTRLTVT.

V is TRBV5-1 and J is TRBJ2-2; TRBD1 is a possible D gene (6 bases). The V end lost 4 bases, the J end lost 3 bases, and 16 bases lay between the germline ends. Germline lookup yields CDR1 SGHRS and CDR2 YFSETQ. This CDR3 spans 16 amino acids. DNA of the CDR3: TGCGCCAGCAGCCAGGTGGGGGCTATCGACACCGGGGAGCTGTTTTTT. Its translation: CASSQVGAIDTGELFF.

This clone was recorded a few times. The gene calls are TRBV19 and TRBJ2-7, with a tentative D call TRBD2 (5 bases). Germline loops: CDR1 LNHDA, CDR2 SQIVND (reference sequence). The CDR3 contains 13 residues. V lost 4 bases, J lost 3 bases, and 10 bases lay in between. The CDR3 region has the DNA TGTGCCAGTAGTACAAAACGGGGCTACGAGCAGTACTTC. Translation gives CASSTKRGYEQYF.

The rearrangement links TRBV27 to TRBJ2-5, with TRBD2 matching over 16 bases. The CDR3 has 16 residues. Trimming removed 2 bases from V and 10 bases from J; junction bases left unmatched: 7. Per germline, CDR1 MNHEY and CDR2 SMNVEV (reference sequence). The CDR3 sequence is CASSLGTSGGGRDQYF. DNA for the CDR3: TGTGCCAGCAGTTTAGGGACTAGCGGGGGGGGCCGTGACCAGTACTTC.

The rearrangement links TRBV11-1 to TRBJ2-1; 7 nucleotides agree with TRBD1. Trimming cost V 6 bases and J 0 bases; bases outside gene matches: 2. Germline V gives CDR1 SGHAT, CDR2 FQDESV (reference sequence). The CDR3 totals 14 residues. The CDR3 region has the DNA TGTGCCAGCAGGGACAGGAGCTCCTACAATGAGCAGTTCTTC. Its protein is CASRDRSSYNEQFF.

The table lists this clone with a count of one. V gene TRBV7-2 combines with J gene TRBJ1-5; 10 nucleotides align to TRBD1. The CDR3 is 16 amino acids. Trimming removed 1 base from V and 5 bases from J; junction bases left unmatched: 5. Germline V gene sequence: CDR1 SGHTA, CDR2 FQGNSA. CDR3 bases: TGTGCCAGCAGCTTAGGAGGGGGACAGGGGTATCAGCCCCAGCATTTT. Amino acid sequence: CASSLGGGQGYQPQHF.

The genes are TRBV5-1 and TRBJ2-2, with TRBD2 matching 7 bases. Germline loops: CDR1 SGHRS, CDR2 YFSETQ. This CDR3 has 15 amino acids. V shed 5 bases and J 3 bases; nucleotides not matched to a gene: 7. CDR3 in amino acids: CASRKSGVDTGELFF. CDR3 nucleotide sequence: TGCGCCAGCAGAAAAAGCGGGGTTGACACCGGGGAGCTGTTTTTT.

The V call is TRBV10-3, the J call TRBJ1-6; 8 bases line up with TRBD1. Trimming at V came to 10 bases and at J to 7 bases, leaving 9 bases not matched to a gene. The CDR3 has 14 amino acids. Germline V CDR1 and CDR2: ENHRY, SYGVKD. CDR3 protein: CATRQGNGNSPLHF. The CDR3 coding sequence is TGTGCCACCCGACAGGGGAATGGAAATTCACCCCTCCACTTT.

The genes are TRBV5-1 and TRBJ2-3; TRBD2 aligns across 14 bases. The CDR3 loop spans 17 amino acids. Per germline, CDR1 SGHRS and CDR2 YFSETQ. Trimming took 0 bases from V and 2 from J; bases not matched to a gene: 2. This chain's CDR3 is CASSLGTSGGYTDTQYF. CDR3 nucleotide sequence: TGCGCCAGCAGCTTGGGGACTAGCGGGGGGTACACAGATACGCAGTATTTT.

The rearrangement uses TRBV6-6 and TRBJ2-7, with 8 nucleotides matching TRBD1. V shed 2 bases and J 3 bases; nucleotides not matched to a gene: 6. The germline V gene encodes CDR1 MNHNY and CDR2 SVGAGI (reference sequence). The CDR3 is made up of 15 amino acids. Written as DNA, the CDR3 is TGTGCCAGCAGTTACGTCAGGGGGCGAGACTACGAGCAGTACTTC. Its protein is CASSYVRGRDYEQYF.

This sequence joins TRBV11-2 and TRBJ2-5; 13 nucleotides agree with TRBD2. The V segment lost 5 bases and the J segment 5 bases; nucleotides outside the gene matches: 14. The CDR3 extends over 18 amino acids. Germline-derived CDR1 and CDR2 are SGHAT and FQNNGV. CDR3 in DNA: TGTGCCAGCAGCCGCTCCCGGACTAGCGGGGGAGTGCGGGAGACCCAGTACTTC. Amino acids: CASSRSRTSGGVRETQYF.

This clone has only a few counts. The CDR3 loop reads CASSLRTSGGFDIQYF. CDR3 bases: TGTGCCAGCAGTCTCCGGACTAGCGGGGGGTTTGACATTCAGTACTTC. The rearrangement links TRBV2 to TRBJ2-4; 14 bases are shared with TRBD2. Losses at the gene ends were 5 bases for V and 8 bases for J; bases not matched to a gene: 8. CDR3 length equals 16 residues. From germline, CDR1 is SNHLY and CDR2 FYNNEI. Together with reference TRBV2 and TRBJ2-4, the CDR3 gives the full variable domain: EPEVTQTPSHQVTQMGQEVILRCVPISNHLYFYWYRQILGQKVEFLVSFYNNEISEKSEIFDDQFSVERPDGSNFTLKIRSTKLEDSAMYFCASSLRTSGGFDIQYFGAGTRLSVL.

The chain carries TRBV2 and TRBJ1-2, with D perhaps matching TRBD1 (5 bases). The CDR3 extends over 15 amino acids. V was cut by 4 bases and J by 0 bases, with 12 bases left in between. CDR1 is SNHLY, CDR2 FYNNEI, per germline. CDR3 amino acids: CASSGRQKTNYGYTF. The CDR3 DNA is TGTGCCAGCAGTGGACGACAGAAAACTAACTATGGCTACACCTTC. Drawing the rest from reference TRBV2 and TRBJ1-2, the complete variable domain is EPEVTQTPSHQVTQMGQEVILRCVPISNHLYFYWYRQILGQKVEFLVSFYNNEISEKSEIFDDQFSVERPDGSNFTLKIRSTKLEDSAMYFCASSGRQKTNYGYTFGSGTRLTVV.

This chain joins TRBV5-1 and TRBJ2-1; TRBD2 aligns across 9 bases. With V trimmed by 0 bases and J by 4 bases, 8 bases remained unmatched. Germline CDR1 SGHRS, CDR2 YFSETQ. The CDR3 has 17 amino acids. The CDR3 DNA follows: TGCGCCAGCAGCTTGGGTTTGGGCGGGGGGGGTTACAATGAGCAGTTCTTC. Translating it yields CASSLGLGGGGYNEQFF.

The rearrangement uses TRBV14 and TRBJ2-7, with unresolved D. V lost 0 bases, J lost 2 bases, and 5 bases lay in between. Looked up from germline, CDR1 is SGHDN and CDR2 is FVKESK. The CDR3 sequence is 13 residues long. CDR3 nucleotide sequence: TGTGCCAGCAGCCAAGACAGGACCTACGAGCAGTACTTC. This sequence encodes CASSQDRTYEQYF.

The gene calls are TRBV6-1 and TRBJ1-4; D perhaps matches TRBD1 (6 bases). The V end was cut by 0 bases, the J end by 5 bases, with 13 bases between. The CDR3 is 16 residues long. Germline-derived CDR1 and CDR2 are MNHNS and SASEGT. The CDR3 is CASSEALGQGNEKLFF. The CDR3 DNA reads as TGTGCCAGCAGTGAAGCCTTGGGTCAGGGGAATGAAAAACTGTTTTTT.

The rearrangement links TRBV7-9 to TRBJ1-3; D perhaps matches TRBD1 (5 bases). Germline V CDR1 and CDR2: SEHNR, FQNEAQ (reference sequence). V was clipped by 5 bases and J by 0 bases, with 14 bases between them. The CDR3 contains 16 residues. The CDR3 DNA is TGTGCCAGCAGCAAAGCGTCGGGGGGCTCTGGAAACACCATATATTTT. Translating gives CASSKASGGSGNTIYF. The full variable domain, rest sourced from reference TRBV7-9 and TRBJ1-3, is DTGVSQNPRHKITKRGQNVTFRCDPISEHNRLYWYRQTLGQGPEFLTYFQNEAQLEKSRLLSDRFSAERPKGSFSTLEIQRTEQGDSAMYLCASSKASGGSGNTIYFGEGSWLTVV.

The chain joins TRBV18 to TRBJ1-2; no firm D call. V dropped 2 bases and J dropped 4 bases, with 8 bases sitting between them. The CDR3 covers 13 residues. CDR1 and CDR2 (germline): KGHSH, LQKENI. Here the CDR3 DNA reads TGTGCCAGCTCACCAGAACAGTCCTATGGCTACACCTTC. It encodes CASSPEQSYGYTF.

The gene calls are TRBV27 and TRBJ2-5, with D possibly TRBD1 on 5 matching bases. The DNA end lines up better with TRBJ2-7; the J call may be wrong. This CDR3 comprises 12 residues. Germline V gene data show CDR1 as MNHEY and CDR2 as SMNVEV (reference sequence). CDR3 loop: CASSPSGYEQYF. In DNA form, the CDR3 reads TGTGCCAGCAGTCCGTCAGGGTACGAGCAGTACTTC.

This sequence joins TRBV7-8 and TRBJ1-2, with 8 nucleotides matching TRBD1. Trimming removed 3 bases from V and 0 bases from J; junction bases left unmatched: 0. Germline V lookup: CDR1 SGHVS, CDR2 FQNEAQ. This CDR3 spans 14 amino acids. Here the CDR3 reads CASSLTGANYGYTF. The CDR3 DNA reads TGTGCCAGCAGCTTGACAGGGGCTAACTATGGCTACACCTTC.

DNA for the CDR3: TGCGCCAGCAGCTTGGGGCTGGGTACAGGCAATCAGCCCCAGCATTTT. It codes for CASSLGLGTGNQPQHF. This chain uses TRBV5-1 with TRBJ1-5; D unresolved. The V gene's germline CDR1 is SGHRS and CDR2 YFSETQ. This CDR3 comprises 16 residues. V was pared by 0 bases and J by 2 bases, with 12 bases between.

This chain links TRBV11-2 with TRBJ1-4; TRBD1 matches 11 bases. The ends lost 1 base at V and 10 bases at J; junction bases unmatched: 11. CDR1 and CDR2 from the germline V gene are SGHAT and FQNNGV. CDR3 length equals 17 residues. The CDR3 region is CASSLAGPGQGGGKLFF. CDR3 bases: TGTGCCAGCAGCTTAGCCGGGCCGGGACAGGGGGGGGGAAAACTGTTTTTT.

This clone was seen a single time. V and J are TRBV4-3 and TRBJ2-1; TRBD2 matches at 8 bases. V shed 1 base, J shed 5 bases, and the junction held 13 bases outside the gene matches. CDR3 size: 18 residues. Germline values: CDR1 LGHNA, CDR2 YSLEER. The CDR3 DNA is TGCGCCAGCAGCCAAGGTGCGTTGGGCGGGGGGCCCGACAATGAGCAGTTCTTC. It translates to CASSQGALGGGPDNEQFF.